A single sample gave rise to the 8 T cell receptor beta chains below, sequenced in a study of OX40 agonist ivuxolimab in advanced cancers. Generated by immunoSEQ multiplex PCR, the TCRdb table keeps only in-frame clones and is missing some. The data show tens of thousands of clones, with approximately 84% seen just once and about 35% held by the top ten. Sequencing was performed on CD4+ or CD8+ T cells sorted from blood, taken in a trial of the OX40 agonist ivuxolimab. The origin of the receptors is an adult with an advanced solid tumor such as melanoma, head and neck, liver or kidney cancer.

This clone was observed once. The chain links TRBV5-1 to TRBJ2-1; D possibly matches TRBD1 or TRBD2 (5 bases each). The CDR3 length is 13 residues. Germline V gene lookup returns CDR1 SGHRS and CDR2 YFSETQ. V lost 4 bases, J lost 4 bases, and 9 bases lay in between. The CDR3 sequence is CASSVGPYNEQFF. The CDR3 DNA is TGCGCCAGCAGCGTGGGACCATACAATGAGCAGTTCTTC.

CDR3 residues: CASREGTDGTDTQYF. The CDR3 DNA sequence: TGTGCCAGCAGAGAGGGGACGGACGGCACAGATACGCAGTATTTT. The chain uses TRBV5-4 and TRBJ2-3; D assignment may be TRBD1 or TRBD2 (5 bases each). This CDR3 spans 15 amino acids. CDR1 and CDR2 (germline): SGHNT, YYREEE (reference sequence). Trimming removed 5 bases at V and 1 base at J, with 14 bases between.

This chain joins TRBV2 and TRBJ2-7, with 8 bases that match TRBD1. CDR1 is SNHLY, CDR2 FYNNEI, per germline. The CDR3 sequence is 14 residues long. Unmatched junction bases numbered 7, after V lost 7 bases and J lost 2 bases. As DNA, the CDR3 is TGTGCCAGCACTCAGGGGGCGTTTACCTACGAGCAGTACTTC. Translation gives CASTQGAFTYEQYF.

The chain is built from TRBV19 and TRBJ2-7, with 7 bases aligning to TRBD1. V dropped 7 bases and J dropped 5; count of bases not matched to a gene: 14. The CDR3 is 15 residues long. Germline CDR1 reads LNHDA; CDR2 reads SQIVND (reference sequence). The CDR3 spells CASTPDRVLGDEQYF. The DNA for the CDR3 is TGTGCCAGTACCCCCGACAGGGTTCTCGGAGACGAGCAGTACTTC.

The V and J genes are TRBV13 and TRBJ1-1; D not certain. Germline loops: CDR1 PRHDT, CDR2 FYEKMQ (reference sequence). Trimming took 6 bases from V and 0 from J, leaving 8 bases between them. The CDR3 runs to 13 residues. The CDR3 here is CASRKDMNTEAFF. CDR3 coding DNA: TGTGCCAGCAGGAAAGACATGAACACTGAAGCTTTCTTT.

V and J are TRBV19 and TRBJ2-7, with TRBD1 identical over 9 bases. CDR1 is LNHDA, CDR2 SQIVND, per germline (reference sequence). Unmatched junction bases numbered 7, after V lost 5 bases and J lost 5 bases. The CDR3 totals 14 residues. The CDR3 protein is CASSLGTGRDEQYF. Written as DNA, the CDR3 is TGTGCCAGTAGTCTCGGGACAGGGAGAGACGAGCAGTACTTC.

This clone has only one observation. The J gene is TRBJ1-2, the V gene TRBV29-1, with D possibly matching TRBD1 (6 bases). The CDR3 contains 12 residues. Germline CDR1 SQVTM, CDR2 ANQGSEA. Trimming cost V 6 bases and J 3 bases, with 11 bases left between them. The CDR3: CSVGTQDYGYTF. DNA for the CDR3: TGCAGCGTGGGGACACAGGACTATGGCTACACCTTC.

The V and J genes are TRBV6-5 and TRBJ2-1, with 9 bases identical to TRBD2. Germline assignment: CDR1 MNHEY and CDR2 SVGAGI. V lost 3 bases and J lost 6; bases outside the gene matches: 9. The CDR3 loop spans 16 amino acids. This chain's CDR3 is CASSYSGTSNRNEQFF. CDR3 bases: TGTGCCAGCAGTTATTCCGGGACTAGCAACCGCAATGAGCAGTTCTTC.